This entry lists 4 T cell receptor beta chains sequenced from one sample in a study of control samples from healthy donors and cancer patients. Assay: immunoSEQ multiplex PCR; the TCRdb copy retains only in-frame clones and omits some. The data show 70,000 to 100,000 clones, roughly 90% seen once. The sequenced sample consisted of PBMCs. Receptor source: a woman aged 60-75 years with head and neck cancer.

This clone was observed a single time. V usage is TRBV5-6 and J usage is TRBJ2-7, with D possibly TRBD1 on 6 matching bases. The CDR3 has 15 residues. Deletions cut 4 bases from V and 1 base from J, with 15 bases between. In germline, CDR1 is SGHDT, CDR2 YYEEEE. CDR3 coding DNA: TGTGCCAGCAGCCAGTACAGGGAATTATCCTACGAGCAGTACTTC. This gives the protein CASSQYRELSYEQYF. The entire variable domain, with the rest obtained from reference TRBV5-6 and TRBJ2-7, is as follows: DAGVTQSPTHLIKTRGQQVTLRCSPKSGHDTVSWYQQALGQGPQFIFQYYEEEERQRGNFPDRFSGHQFPNYSSELNVNALLLGDSALYLCASSQYRELSYEQYFGPGTRLTVT.

In its sample, this clone was seen a few times. The chain links TRBV15 to TRBJ2-3, with 10 bases identical to TRBD1. Germline CDR1 reads LNHNV; CDR2 reads YYDKDF (reference sequence). V lost 2 bases to trimming and J lost 1 base; unmatched junction nucleotides: 3. This CDR3 has 16 amino acids. Here the CDR3 DNA reads TGTGCCACCAGCAGATCCGGGACAGGGGGCACAGATACGCAGTATTTT. Translation gives CATSRSGTGGTDTQYF.

The gene calls are TRBV6-6 and TRBJ2-7, with 9 bases matching TRBD2. This CDR3 region has 16 residues. With V trimmed by 6 bases and J by 5 bases, 14 bases remained unmatched. Germline CDR1 and CDR2: MNHNY and SVGAGI (reference sequence). DNA for the CDR3: TGTGCCAGCAGACTCGACGGGGCGGGAGGGTATAACGAGCAGTACTTC. This encodes CASRLDGAGGYNEQYF.

This clone has only a few counts. The rearrangement joins TRBV29-1 to TRBJ1-2, with 8 nucleotides matching TRBD1. V was clipped by 7 bases and J by 8 bases; unmatched bases: 15. The length of the CDR3 is 14 residues. Germline loops: CDR1 SQVTM, CDR2 ANQGSEA. The CDR3: CSALIQDRVGGYTF. In DNA form, the CDR3 reads TGCAGCGCCCTCATCCAGGACAGGGTAGGAGGCTACACCTTC.